This TCR beta chain stems from a study of T cells after yellow fever vaccination. Overall study: Libraries from low-cell-number fractions were prepared with the SMART-Seq v4 Ultra Low Input RNA kit. Overall study findings and caveats: A limited proportion of clonotypes was detected within both the CD4 and CD8 compartments.

This clonotype was seen at least ten times. Antigen unknown. 5'RACE template switching added a universal primer site and UMIs to TCR cDNA. TCRdb re-derived calls from the 5' RACE reads in MiXCR, one entry per CDR3 protein. Found here are around 150,000 distinct CDR3 sequences, almost 7% of them singletons; the top ten hold roughly 2.5%. The TCR sequence derives from a man aged 18 to 30 who received the YFV17D yellow fever vaccine. This material consisted of CD4+ T cells sorted from PBMCs, taken about 5 days after the first yellow fever vaccination.

CDR3 in amino acids: CASSLRGAASNQPQHF. In nucleotides, the CDR3 is TGTGCCAGCAGCCTACGAGGGGCTGCGAGCAATCAGCCCCAGCATTTT. The chain is built from TRBV12-3 or TRBV12-4 and TRBJ1-5, with D possibly being TRBD1 (5 bases). CDR3 length: 16 residues. Trimming left V 6 bases short and J 1 base short, with 16 bases between.